Listed below are T cell receptor beta chains from one sample, sequenced in a study of shared clonotypes between healthy human individuals. The method was immunoSEQ multiplex PCR; TCRdb's version includes in-frame clones alone and lacks a portion of them. The sample shows 1.5 million to 2.5 million clones, just under 95% of them seen only once. Input material: naive CD8+ T cells sorted from blood. The receptor source for this set is a man aged 18 to 29 in good health. CDR3s include the opening cysteine and the closing phenylalanine or tryptophan. Size is omitted from some rows. Given values are once, few, many or a class for expanded clones.

V	size	CDR3
TRBV4-1	.	CASSQESSSGELFF
TRBV11-2	.	CASSLDRGTSNSYEQYF
TRBV19	.	CASSIGTSGGRYNEQFF
TRBV7-9	.	CASSLVGGNTEAFF
TRBV27	.	CASSPRTSGVEETQYF
TRBV7-9	.	CASSLPTHTGELFF
TRBV5-1	.	CASSQDRNNEQFF
TRBV5-1	.	CASSLGQGIFYEQYF
TRBV27	.	CASSPGTPRRGAFF
TRBV2	.	CASSALGWGNEQYF
TRBV6-6	.	CASSRVESYEQYF
TRBV28	.	CASSLEGSSYEQYF
TRBV5-4	.	CASSPQTGELFF
TRBV7-2	once	CASSLAPGLAGSSYNEQFF
TRBV27	once	CASSPTSGYTGELFF
TRBV29-1	few	CSVLRGGAGGYTF
TRBV27	.	CASSPSREGRTDTQYF
TRBV28	.	CATFDVRPDTQYF
TRBV7-6	once	CASSLAVEVGNTEAFF
TRBV9	.	CASSSGTGGMNTEAFF
TRBV27	.	CASSPSRDLFSSYEQYF
TRBV5-6	.	CASRVYGYYGYTF
TRBV30	.	CAWDMGTEQFF
TRBV4-1	once	CASSRGNTGELFF
TRBV5-4	.	CASSLGLSGSYNEQFF
TRBV7-2	.	CASSFLAVYNEQFF
TRBV27	.	CASSTGQGHIEPLHF
TRBV27	.	CASRVLGTSYEQYF
TRBV19	.	CASRYQRETQYF
TRBV9	.	CASSVDPSREGGINTEAFF
TRBV11-3	.	CASSSGLAGGLRNEQFF
TRBV29-1	.	CSVEDIGATSGSVYNEQFF
TRBV4-1	.	CASSHRGTGGNYEQYF
TRBV4-1	once	CASSQETGFTEAFF
TRBV6-6	once	CASSYGGPDYNEQFF
TRBV7-9	.	CASSFSEGTGELFF
TRBV11-2	.	CATLAGTQYF
TRBV4-3	.	CASSQDWPSLANTGELFF
TRBV6-6	.	CASTLGDTQYF
TRBV4-3	.	CASSQEAVGDTQYF
TRBV6-5	.	CASRMGGGKETQYF
TRBV19	.	CASSSGGGELSYEQYF
TRBV11-2	.	CASSRGNEQYF
TRBV6-1	.	CASSGWDSGYEQYF
TRBV9	.	CASSVGTTETQYF
TRBV15	.	CATSRETSFLTVTDTQYF
TRBV28	once	CASSFRGTTNYGYTF
TRBV27	.	CASSFGGALPYEQYF
TRBV18	.	CASSPGNEKLFF
TRBV28	.	CASSPRDRGNPLLHSPLHF
TRBV27	.	CASSLFWGPYNEQFF
TRBV5-8	once	CASSSFGTVIYEQYF